This TCR beta chain was sequenced during a study of OX40 agonist ivuxolimab in advanced cancers. Data came from immunoSEQ multiplex PCR; TCRdb stores just in-frame clones and leaves some out. The sample includes approximately 80,000 clones, around 90% of them seen just once. V shed 0 bases and J shed 2 bases, with 10 bases lying between them. The CDR3 contains 15 residues. Germline V lookup: CDR1 MGHRA, CDR2 YSYEKL. This specimen was CD4+ or CD8+ T cells sorted from blood, taken in a trial of the OX40 agonist ivuxolimab. The chain recombines TRBV4-1 with TRBJ1-2; TRBD1 might be the D (5 bases). The TCR sequence derives from an adult with an advanced solid tumor such as melanoma, head and neck, liver or kidney cancer. The CDR3 sequence is CASSQERDLNYGYTF. The CDR3 bases are TGCGCCAGCAGCCAAGAAAGGGACTTAAACTATGGCTACACCTTC.